Listed here are 17 T cell receptor beta chains from one sample, sequenced in a study of circulating CD8 cells and anti-PD-1 response in melanoma. TCR libraries were prepared from around 14 ng of total RNA with the QIAseq Immune Repertoire TCR panel. TCRdb reprocessed the reads via MiXCR and lists one record per CDR3 protein. The sample contains 900 to 1,400 distinct CDR3 sequences, around a tenth of which appear only once. Live CD3+CD8+TCRalphabeta+ cells were sorted into four subsets by PD-1 and/or TIGIT. Specimen: CD8+ T cells from PBMCs, collected at baseline or after one month of anti-PD-1 therapy (not recorded which). These receptors were obtained from a human donor with melanoma.

By sample fraction, this clonotype is medium-sized. The rearrangement uses TRBV11-3 and TRBJ2-5, with D unresolved. Germline V lookup: CDR1 SGHNT, CDR2 YENEEA. V gave up 5 bases and J gave up 0 bases, with 13 bases separating them. The CDR3 totals 15 residues. CDR3 protein: CASSPVGPDQETQYF. As DNA, the CDR3 is TGTGCCAGCAGCCCCGTCGGACCTGACCAAGAGACCCAGTACTTC.

This clonotype rates as medium-sized. This chain uses TRBV7-2 with TRBJ2-5, with 7 bases matching TRBD2. This CDR3 spans 15 amino acids. Germline V gene lookup returns CDR1 SGHTA and CDR2 FQGNSA. V lost 5 bases, J lost 2 bases, and 8 bases stayed unmatched. CDR3 DNA sequence: TGTGCCAGCAGCCACGAGCGGGGCCTTCAAGAGACCCAGTACTTC. As protein: CASSHERGLQETQYF. The full variable domain, in which reference TRBV7-2 and TRBJ2-5 provide the parts outside the CDR3, is GAGVSQSPSNKVTEKGKDVELRCDPISGHTALYWYRQSLGQGLEFLIYFQGNSAPDKSGLPSDRFSAERTGGSVSTLTIQRTQQEDSAVYLCASSHERGLQETQYFGPGTRLLVL.

Relative to its sample, this clonotype is medium-sized. DNA for the CDR3: TGTGCCACCTCTGGGGGGCCCACCTACGAGCAGTACTTC. This sequence encodes CATSGGPTYEQYF. The chain couples TRBV21-1 to TRBJ2-7; the table names TRBD1, a call not compared with the DNA. TRBV21-1 is shown as a pseudogene. The CDR3 contains 13 residues.

The chain joins TRBV7-3 to TRBJ1-2, with a weak D call TRBD1 (5 bases). This CDR3 has 14 residues. With 5 bases removed from V and 5 bases from J, the gap between germline ends came to 15 bases. Germline V gene data show CDR1 as SGHTA and CDR2 as FQGTGA. The CDR3 nucleotides are TGTGCCAGCAGCGCCGCGGGGGAGAGTTATGGCTACACCTTC. Its protein is CASSAAGESYGYTF.

In its sample, this clonotype ranks as medium-sized (0.01 to 0.1%). The chain has TRBV27 and TRBJ2-7, with D possibly being TRBD1 (5 bases). The length of the CDR3 is 13 residues. Trimming cost V 6 bases and J 1 base, with 10 bases left between them. Germline V CDR1 and CDR2: MNHEY, SMNVEV (reference sequence). In DNA form, the CDR3 reads TGTGCCAGCAGCAGTACAGGATCCTACGAGCAGTACTTC. Translation gives CASSSTGSYEQYF.

By share, this clonotype ranks as medium-sized. The V gene is TRBV5-5, the J gene TRBJ1-3; D not resolved. V gave up 0 bases and J gave up 0 bases, with 7 bases separating them. CDR3 length equals 15 residues. CDR1 and CDR2 from the germline V gene are SGHKS and YYEKEE (reference sequence). The CDR3 nucleotides read TGTGCCAGCAGCTTGGTCAGTGACTCTGGAAACACCATATATTTT. Encoded protein: CASSLVSDSGNTIYF.

The table lists this clonotype with a few counts. The gene calls are TRBV19 and TRBJ2-7; D may be TRBD1 (6 bases). Deletions cut 5 bases from V and 3 bases from J, with 17 bases between. This CDR3 has 15 amino acids. Germline V lookup: CDR1 LNHDA, CDR2 SQIVND (reference sequence). In DNA, the CDR3 is TGTGCCAGTAGTCCCGGGGCAGGGGTGTTCTACGAGCAGTACTTC. It translates to CASSPGAGVFYEQYF.

By sample fraction, this clonotype is medium-sized. The chain is built from TRBV27 and TRBJ2-2, with D unresolved. V was shortened by 2 bases and J by 1 base, with 5 bases between the two germline ends. The CDR3 covers 14 residues. Germline values: CDR1 MNHEY, CDR2 SMNVEV (reference sequence). The CDR3 reads CASSLKGNTGELFF. The CDR3 DNA follows: TGTGCCAGCAGTTTAAAAGGGAACACCGGGGAGCTGTTTTTT.

This clonotype appeared a few times. V and J are TRBV4-3 and TRBJ1-2; D is possibly TRBD1 (5 bases). The V and J ends lost 0 bases and 2 bases respectively, with 10 bases between them. Germline V gives CDR1 LGHNA, CDR2 YSLEER. The CDR3 extends over 15 amino acids. CDR3: CASSQDRALNYGYTF. Here the CDR3 DNA reads TGCGCCAGCAGCCAAGACAGGGCGCTCAACTATGGCTACACCTTC.

This clonotype is deemed medium-sized. The chain links TRBV27 to TRBJ2-7, with a weak D call TRBD1 (5 bases). The CDR3 covers 13 residues. V shed 6 bases and J shed 0 bases, with 9 bases lying between them. The germline CDR1 and CDR2 sequences are MNHEY and SMNVEV (reference sequence). The CDR3 is CASSPRASYEQYF. The CDR3 DNA reads TGTGCCAGCAGCCCCAGGGCCTCCTACGAGCAGTACTTC.

This clonotype is judged medium-sized. The rearrangement links TRBV29-1 to TRBJ2-7, with 7 bases identical to TRBD1. Germline V gene data show CDR1 as SQVTM and CDR2 as ANQGSEA. J was trimmed by 0 bases and V by 5 bases; bases with no gene match: 4. The CDR3 runs 13 residues. CDR3 bases: TGCAGCGTTCTGACAGGGAGCTCCTACGAGCAGTACTTC. Amino acids: CSVLTGSSYEQYF.

This clonotype was detected only a few times. The chain recombines TRBV19 with TRBJ2-7; 10 positions match TRBD2. The junction had 6 bases not matched to a gene; V was cut back by 5 bases and J by 2 bases. CDR1 and CDR2 from the germline V gene are LNHDA and SQIVND (reference sequence). CDR3 length: 15 residues. The CDR3 nucleotides are TGTGCCAGTAGTCAAACTAGCGGGGAAACCTACGAGCAGTACTTC. It encodes CASSQTSGETYEQYF.

By sample share, this clonotype is medium-sized. The genes are TRBV19 and TRBJ1-5; TRBD1 agrees at 9 bases. V dropped 3 bases and J dropped 6; count of bases not matched to a gene: 6. There are 15 residues in the CDR3. The germline gives CDR1 LNHDA, CDR2 SQIVND (reference sequence). CDR3 sequence (DNA): TGTGCCAGTAGTATCGGACAGGGGCGATTTCAGCCCCAGCATTTT. Its translation is CASSIGQGRFQPQHF.

Within the sample, this clonotype is large. The CDR3 DNA reads as TGTGCCAGCAGCCAAGATGAAGGGCAAGGCTTGGGGACCGGGGAGCTGTTTTTT. Its protein product is CASSQDEGQGLGTGELFF. The chain links TRBV14 to TRBJ2-2; no clear D gene. The V and J ends lost 0 bases and 5 bases respectively, with 19 bases between them. From germline, CDR1 is SGHDN and CDR2 FVKESK. CDR3 length equals 18 residues.

This clonotype rates as medium-sized. The chain has TRBV20-1 and TRBJ1-1, with 10 bases fitting TRBD1. Trimming took 3 bases from V and 3 from J; bases not matched to a gene: 1. The CDR3 sequence is 13 residues long. Germline CDR1 is DFQATT and CDR2 is SNEGSKA (reference sequence). This CDR3 is CSARGTGDTEAFF. CDR3 coding DNA: TGCAGTGCTAGGGGGACAGGGGACACTGAAGCTTTCTTT.

The chain joins TRBV19 to TRBJ1-6; no firm D call. The CDR3 covers 14 residues. CDR1 and CDR2 from the germline V gene are LNHDA and SQIVND (reference sequence). V lost 8 bases and J lost 2, with 10 bases in between. This CDR3 reads CASPGGTYNSPLHF. Here the CDR3 DNA reads TGTGCCAGTCCGGGAGGGACCTATAATTCACCCCTCCACTTT. The full variable domain, rest sourced from reference TRBV19 and TRBJ1-6, is DGGITQSPKYLFRKEGQNVTLSCEQNLNHDAMYWYRQDPGQGLRLIYYSQIVNDFQKGDIAEGYSVSREKKESFPLTVTSAQKNPTAFYLCASPGGTYNSPLHFGNGTRLTVT.

This clonotype is labeled medium-sized. This chain connects TRBV4-3 to TRBJ1-1; TRBD1 might be the D (5 bases). The V end was cut by 6 bases, the J end by 2 bases, with 16 bases between. This CDR3 has 15 amino acids. CDR1 LGHNA and CDR2 YSLEER come from the germline V gene. The CDR3 protein is CASREAQRDNTEAFF. The CDR3 region has the DNA TGCGCCAGCAGGGAAGCCCAACGGGACAACACTGAAGCTTTCTTT.